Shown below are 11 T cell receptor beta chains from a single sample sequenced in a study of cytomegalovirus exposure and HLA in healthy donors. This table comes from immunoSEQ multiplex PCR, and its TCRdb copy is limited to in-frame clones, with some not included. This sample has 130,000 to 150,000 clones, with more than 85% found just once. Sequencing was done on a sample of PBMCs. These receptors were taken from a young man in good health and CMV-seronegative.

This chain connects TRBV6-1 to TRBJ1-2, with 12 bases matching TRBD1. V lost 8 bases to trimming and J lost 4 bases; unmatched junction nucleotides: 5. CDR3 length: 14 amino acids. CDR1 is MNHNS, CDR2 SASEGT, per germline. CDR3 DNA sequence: TGTGCCAGCGCCGGGACAGGGGGCAGCTATGGCTACACCTTC. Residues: CASAGTGGSYGYTF.

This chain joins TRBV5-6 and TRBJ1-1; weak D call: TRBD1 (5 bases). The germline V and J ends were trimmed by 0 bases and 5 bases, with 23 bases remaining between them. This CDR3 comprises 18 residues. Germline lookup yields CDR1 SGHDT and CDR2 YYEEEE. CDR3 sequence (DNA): TGTGCCAGCAGCTTGGGTAGGGCCAGGGCCAGGAGGGGTACTGAAGCTTTCTTT. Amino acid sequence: CASSLGRARARRGTEAFF. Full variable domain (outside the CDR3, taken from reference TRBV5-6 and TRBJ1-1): DAGVTQSPTHLIKTRGQQVTLRCSPKSGHDTVSWYQQALGQGPQFIFQYYEEEERQRGNFPDRFSGHQFPNYSSELNVNALLLGDSALYLCASSLGRARARRGTEAFFGQGTRLTVV.

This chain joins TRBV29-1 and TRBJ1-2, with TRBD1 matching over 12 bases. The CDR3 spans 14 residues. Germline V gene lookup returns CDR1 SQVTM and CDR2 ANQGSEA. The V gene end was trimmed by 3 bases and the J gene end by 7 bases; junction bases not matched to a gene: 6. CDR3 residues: CSVDGGTGGSGYTF. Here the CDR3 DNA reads TGCAGCGTTGATGGTGGGACAGGGGGCTCTGGCTACACCTTC. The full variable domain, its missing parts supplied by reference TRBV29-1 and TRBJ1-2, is SAVISQKPSRDICQRGTSLTIQCQVDSQVTMMFWYRQQPGQSLTLIATANQGSEATYESGFVIDKFPISRPNLTFSTLTVSNMSPEDSSIYLCSVDGGTGGSGYTFGSGTRLTVV.

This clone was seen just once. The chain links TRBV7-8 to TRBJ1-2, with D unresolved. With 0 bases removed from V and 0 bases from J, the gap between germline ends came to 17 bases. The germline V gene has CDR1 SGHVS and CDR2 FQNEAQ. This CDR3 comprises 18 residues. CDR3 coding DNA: TGTGCCAGCAGCTTAGCTCTTAACAGCGAGACTACTAACTATGGCTACACCTTC. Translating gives CASSLALNSETTNYGYTF.

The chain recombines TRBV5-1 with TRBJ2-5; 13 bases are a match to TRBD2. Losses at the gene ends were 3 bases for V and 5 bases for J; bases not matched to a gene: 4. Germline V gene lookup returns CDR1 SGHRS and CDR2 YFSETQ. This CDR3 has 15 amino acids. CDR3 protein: CASSSGLAGSETQYF. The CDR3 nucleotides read TGCGCCAGCAGCTCGGGACTAGCGGGGTCTGAGACCCAGTACTTC.

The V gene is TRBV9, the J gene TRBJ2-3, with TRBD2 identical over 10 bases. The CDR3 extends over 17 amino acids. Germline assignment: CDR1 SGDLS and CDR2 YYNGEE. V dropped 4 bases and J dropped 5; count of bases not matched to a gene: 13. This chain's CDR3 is CASSQTTALAGLDTQYF. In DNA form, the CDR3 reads TGTGCCAGCAGCCAAACCACCGCACTAGCGGGATTAGATACGCAGTATTTT.

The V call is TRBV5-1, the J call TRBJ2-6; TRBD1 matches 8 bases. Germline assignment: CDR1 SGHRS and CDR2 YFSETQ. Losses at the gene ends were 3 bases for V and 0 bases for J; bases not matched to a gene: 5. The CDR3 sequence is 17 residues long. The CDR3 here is CASSSGGLGSGANVLTF. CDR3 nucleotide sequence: TGCGCCAGCAGCTCAGGGGGCCTCGGCTCTGGGGCCAACGTCCTGACTTTC.

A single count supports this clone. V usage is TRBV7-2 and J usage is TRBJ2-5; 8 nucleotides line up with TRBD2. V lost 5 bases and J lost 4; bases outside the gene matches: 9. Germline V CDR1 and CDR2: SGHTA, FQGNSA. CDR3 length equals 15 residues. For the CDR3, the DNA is TGTGCCAGCAGCCCCCCGGGAGGGAGGGGAGAGACCCAGTACTTC. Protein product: CASSPPGGRGETQYF.

The CDR3 loop reads CASSQARFNEQFF. CDR3 nucleotide sequence: TGCGCCAGCAGCCAAGCCAGGTTCAATGAGCAGTTCTTC. This chain uses TRBV4-3 with TRBJ2-1; D not certain. CDR1 and CDR2 (germline): LGHNA, YSLEER. V was clipped by 1 base and J by 6 bases, with 7 bases between them. This CDR3 contains 13 residues.

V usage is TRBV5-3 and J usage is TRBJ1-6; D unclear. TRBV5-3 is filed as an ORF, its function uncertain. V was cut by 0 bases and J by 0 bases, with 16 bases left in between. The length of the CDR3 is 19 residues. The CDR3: CARSLVSQRESSYNSPLHF. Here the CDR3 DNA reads TGTGCCAGAAGCTTGGTTAGCCAGCGGGAGAGCTCCTATAATTCACCCCTCCACTTT.

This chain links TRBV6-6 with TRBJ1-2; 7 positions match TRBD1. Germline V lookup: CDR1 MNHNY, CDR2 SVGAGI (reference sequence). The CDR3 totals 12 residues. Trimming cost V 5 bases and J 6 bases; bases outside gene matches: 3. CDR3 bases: TGTGCCAGCAGTATGGGGACAGATGGCTACACCTTC. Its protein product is CASSMGTDGYTF.